The clone carrying this T cell receptor beta chain showed up just a few times. Its antigen is not identified. This sample was included in a study of blood T cells in healthy people across ages. Together with a sample-barcoded 5' primer, a J-beta primer mix was included in a second PCR lasting about 6 to 11 cycles. TCRdb fed the 5' RACE reads into MiXCR, producing one record per CDR3 protein. Altogether 1.5 million or so distinct CDR3 sequences are present, around 42% being singletons, with the ten largest covering roughly 7.9%. Whole-study results and caveats: With age, beta diversity per million T cells declined roughly linearly, significantly by around 43. Because donor CMV status was unknown, expanded clonotype changes were possibly confounded.

Germline values: CDR1 DFQATT, CDR2 SNEGSKA (reference sequence). The CDR3 spans 14 residues. The origin of this receptor is a young woman in good health. Sequenced input: blood. The gene calls are TRBV20-1 and TRBJ2-5; weak D call: TRBD1 (6 bases). In DNA, the CDR3 is TGCAGAGCCGGGGAGCGATCTCTCGCAGGGGCCCAGTACTTC. Translating gives CRAGERSLAGAQYF.